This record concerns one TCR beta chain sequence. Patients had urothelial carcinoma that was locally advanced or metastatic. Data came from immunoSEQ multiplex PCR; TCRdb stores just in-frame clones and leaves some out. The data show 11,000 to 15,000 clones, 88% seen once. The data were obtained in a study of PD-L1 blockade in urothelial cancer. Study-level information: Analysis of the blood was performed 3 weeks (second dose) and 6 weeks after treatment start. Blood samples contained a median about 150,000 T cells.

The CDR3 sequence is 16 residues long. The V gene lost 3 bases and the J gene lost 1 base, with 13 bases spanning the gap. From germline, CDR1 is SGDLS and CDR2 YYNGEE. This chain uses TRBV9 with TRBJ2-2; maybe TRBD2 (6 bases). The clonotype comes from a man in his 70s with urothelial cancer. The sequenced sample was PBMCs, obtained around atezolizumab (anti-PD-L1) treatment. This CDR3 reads CASSARGSVNTGELFF. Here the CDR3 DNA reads TGTGCCAGCAGCGCCCGGGGGAGCGTGAACACCGGGGAGCTGTTTTTT.